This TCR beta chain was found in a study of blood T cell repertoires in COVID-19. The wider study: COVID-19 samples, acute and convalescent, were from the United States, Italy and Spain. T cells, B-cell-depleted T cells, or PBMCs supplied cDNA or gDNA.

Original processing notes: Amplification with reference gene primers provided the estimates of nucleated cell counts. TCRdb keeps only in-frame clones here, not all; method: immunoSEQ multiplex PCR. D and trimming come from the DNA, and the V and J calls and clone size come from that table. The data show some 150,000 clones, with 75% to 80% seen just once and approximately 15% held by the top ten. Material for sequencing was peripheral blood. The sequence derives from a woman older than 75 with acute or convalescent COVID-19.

This CDR3 reads CASSLGQGSRHEQYF. The CDR3 coding sequence is TGTGCCAGCAGTTTAGGACAGGGGAGTCGCCACGAGCAGTACTTC. This chain joins TRBV6-5 and TRBJ2-7, with 9 bases identical to TRBD1. Trimming at V came to 4 bases and at J to 5 bases, leaving 9 bases not matched to a gene. The length of the CDR3 is 15 residues. Per germline, CDR1 MNHEY and CDR2 SVGAGI.